The present T cell receptor beta chain was sequenced within a study of blood T cells in healthy people across ages. Study information: Template switching retrieved approximately one barcoded beta molecule for each two T cells.

There are 16 residues in the CDR3. Germline V gene lookup returns CDR1 SGHTA and CDR2 FQGTGA. The donors, all healthy, were Caucasians living in Russia, aged 6 to 90. Remarks on this clonotype: Its antigen is unknown. One junction end does not reproduce the germline sequence, and a read error may be involved.

Combining a sample-barcoded 5' primer with a J-beta primer mix, a second PCR ran for roughly 6 to 12 cycles. TCRdb reprocessed the 5' RACE reads with MiXCR, giving one entry per CDR3 protein. The sample comprises hundreds of thousands of distinct CDR3 sequences, around 31% of which are singletons, and less than 20% rests with the top ten. Findings and caveats of the study: Reliance upon unsorted PBMCs precluded definitive naive versus antigen-experienced comparison.

This sequence was found in a woman over 75 in good health. The sequenced sample was blood. The chain couples TRBV7-3 to TRBJ2-1; either TRBD1 or TRBD2 may supply D (5 bases each). Here the CDR3 reads CTSSSAGTTSYNEQFF. The CDR3 DNA is TGTACCAGCAGCTCGGCCGGGACGACCTCCTACAATGAGCAGTTCTTC. Complete variable domain (other parts from reference TRBV7-3 and TRBJ2-1): GAGVSQTPSNKVTEKGKYVELRCDPISGHTALYWYRQSLGQGPEFLIYFQGTGAADDSGLPNDRFFAVRPEGSVSTLKIQRTERGDSAVYLCTSSSAGTTSYNEQFFGPGTRLTVL.